This TCR beta chain is from a study of patients and donors after allogeneic stem cell transplantation. This clonotype was detected only a few times. MiXCR was run by TCRdb on the RT-PCR reads, yielding one entry per CDR3 protein. The sample shows under 200,000 distinct CDR3 sequences, about 29% of them seen only once. This CDR3 contains 18 residues. Germline V gene lookup returns CDR1 SGHVS and CDR2 FNYEAQ. J lost 2 bases, V lost 1 base, and 9 bases had no gene match. The sequencing sample was made of blood, either unsorted or a sorted T cell fraction (not recorded which). This TCR derives from a human donor who was either an allogeneic HSCT recipient or a stem cell or donor lymphocyte infusion donor (not recorded which). It is not recorded whose cells these are; they may come from a transplant donor. This chain uses TRBV7-6 with TRBJ1-3, with 9 bases aligning to TRBD1. In nucleotides, the CDR3 is TGTGCCAGCAGCTTAGAGTGGGACAGGGAAGAGACTGGAAACACCATATATTTT. Protein product: CASSLEWDREETGNTIYF.